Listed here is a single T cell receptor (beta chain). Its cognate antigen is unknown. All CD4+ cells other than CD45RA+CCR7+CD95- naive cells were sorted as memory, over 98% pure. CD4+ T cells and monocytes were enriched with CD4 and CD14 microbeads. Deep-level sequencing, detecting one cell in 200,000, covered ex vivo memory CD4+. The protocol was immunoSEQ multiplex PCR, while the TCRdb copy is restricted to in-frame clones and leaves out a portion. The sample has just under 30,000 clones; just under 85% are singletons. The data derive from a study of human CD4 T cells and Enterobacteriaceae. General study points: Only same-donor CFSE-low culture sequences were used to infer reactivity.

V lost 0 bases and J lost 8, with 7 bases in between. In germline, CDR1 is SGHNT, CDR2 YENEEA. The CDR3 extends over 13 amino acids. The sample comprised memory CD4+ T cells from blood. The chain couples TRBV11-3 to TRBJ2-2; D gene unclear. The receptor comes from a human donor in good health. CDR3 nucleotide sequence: TGTGCCAGCAGCTTAGATTCGACAGGGGAGCTGTTTTTT. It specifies CASSLDSTGELFF.